The clone carrying this T cell receptor (beta chain) was recorded many times. This record comes from a study of naive and memory T cell subsets. The CDR3 runs 14 residues. CDR1 and CDR2 (germline): LGHDT, YNNKEL (reference sequence). The V end lost 4 bases, the J end lost 6 bases, and 12 bases lay between the germline ends. Four PCR rounds used nested alpha and beta constant region primers plus the SP2 primer. TCRdb re-called the UMI-ligation and nested PCR reads through MiXCR, storing one row per CDR3 protein. The sample comprises approximately 21,000 distinct CDR3 sequences, approximately 6% of which are singletons, and roughly 6.1% rests with the top ten. As for treatment: skin biopsy from PPD injection site in Mantoux-positive individual. TCR cDNA received a 3' ligated oligonucleotide that carried a UMI.

The rearrangement joins TRBV3-1 to TRBJ2-2; no clear D. The sequenced sample was skin, obtained from a tuberculin skin test site. The clonotype comes from an adult in good health. The CDR3 region has the DNA TGTGCCAGCAGCCTGGGTCACGTTGCCGGGGAGCTGTTTTTT. It encodes CASSLGHVAGELFF.